Sequencing of this T cell receptor beta chain was carried out in a study of T cell responses to AZD1222 COVID-19 vaccine. Germline loops: CDR1 SEHNR, CDR2 FQNEAQ (reference sequence). The junction had 15 bases not matched to a gene; V was cut back by 5 bases and J by 9 bases. The CDR3 extends over 17 amino acids. Produced via immunoSEQ multiplex PCR; TCRdb's table is partial and in-frame only. The sample has fewer than 150,000 clones; around 92% are singletons. This clone appeared once. This sequence was found in an adult who received the AZD1222 COVID-19 vaccine. The chain links TRBV7-9 to TRBJ1-6; 8 bases match TRBD1. Source: peripheral blood, taken 28 days after the second AZD1222 dose. CDR3 loop: CASSLTGAHSIGSPLHF. Written as DNA, the CDR3 is TGTGCCAGCAGCCTGACAGGGGCCCACTCTATAGGTTCACCCCTCCACTTT.